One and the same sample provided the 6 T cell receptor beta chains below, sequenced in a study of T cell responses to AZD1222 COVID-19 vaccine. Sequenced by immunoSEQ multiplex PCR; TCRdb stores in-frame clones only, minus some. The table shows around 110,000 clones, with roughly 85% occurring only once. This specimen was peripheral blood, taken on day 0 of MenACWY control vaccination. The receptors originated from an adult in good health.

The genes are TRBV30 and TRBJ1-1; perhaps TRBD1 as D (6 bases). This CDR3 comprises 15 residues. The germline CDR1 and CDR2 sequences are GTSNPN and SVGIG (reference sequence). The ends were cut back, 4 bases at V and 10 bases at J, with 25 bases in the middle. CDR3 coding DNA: TGTGCCTGGACCTACTCGGGGAGGGGGATTAGTCGAGCTTTCTTT. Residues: CAWTYSGRGISRAFF. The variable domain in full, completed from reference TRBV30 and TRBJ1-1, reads SQTIHQWPATLVQPVGSPLSLECTVEGTSNPNLYWYRQAAGRGLQLLFYSVGIGQISSEVPQNLSASRPQDRQFILSSKKLLLSDSGFYLCAWTYSGRGISRAFFGQGTRLTVV.

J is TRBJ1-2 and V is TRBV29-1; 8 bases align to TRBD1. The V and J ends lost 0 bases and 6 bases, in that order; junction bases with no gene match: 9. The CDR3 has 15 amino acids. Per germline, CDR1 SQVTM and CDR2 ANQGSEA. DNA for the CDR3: TGCAGCGTTGAAGAACCGGGGACAGGAGGGGATGGCTACACCTTC. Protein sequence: CSVEEPGTGGDGYTF.

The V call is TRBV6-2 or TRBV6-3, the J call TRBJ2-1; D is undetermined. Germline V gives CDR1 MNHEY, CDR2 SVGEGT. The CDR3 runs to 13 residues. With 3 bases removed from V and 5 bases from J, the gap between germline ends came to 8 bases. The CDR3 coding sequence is TGTGCCAGCAGTTATGTGAATGACAATGAGCAGTTCTTC. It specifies CASSYVNDNEQFF.

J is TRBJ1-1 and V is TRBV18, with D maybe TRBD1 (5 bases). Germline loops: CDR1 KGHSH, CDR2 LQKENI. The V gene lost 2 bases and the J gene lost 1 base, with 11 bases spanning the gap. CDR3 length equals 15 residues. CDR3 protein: CASSPGQLQNTEAFF. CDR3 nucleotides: TGTGCCAGCTCACCAGGACAACTTCAGAACACTGAAGCTTTCTTT.

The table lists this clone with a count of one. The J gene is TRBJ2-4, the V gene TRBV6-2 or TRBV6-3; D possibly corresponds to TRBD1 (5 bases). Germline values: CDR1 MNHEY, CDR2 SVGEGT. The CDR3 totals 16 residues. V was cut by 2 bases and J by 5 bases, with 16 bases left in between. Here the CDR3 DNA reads TGTGCCAGCAGTTACGCGGCAGGACAAAGAGAAAACATTCAGTACTTC. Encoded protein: CASSYAAGQRENIQYF.

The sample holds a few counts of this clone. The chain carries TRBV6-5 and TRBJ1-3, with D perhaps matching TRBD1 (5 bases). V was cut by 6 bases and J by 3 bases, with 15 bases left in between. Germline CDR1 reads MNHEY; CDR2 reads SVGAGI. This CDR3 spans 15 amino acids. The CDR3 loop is CASRDGGGGGNTIYF. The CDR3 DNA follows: TGTGCCAGCAGGGACGGGGGAGGCGGTGGAAACACCATATATTTT.